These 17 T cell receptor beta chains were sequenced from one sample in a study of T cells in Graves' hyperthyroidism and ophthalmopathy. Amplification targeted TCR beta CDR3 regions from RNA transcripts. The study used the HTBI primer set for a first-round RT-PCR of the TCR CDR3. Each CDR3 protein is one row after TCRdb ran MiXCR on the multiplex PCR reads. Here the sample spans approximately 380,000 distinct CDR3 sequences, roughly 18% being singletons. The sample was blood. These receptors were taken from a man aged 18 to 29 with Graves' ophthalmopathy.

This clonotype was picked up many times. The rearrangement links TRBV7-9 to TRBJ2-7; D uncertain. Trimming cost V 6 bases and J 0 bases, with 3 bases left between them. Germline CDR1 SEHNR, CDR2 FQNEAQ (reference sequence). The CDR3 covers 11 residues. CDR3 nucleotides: TGTGCCAGCAGTCGCTCCTACGAGCAGTACTTC. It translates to CASSRSYEQYF.

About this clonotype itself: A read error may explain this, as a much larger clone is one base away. CDR3 coding DNA: TGTGCCAGCAGCTTTTTGGGGTCCGAGCAGTTCTTC. As protein: CASSFLGSEQFF. V and J are TRBV7-6 and TRBJ2-1, with D uncertain. Germline V gene lookup returns CDR1 SGHVS and CDR2 FNYEAQ. This CDR3 has 12 amino acids. V was trimmed by 3 bases and J by 10 bases, leaving 10 bases between them.

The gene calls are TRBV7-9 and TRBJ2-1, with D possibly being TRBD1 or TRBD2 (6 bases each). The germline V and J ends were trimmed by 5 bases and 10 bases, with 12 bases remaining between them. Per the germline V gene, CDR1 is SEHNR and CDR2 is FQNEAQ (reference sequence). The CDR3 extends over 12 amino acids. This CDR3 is CASSAVGGEQFF. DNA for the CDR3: TGTGCCAGCAGCGCAGTAGGGGGGGAGCAGTTCTTC.

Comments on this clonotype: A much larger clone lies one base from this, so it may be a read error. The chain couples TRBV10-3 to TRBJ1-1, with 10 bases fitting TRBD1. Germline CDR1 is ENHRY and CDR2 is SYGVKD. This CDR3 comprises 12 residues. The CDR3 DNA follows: TGTACCATCAGTGACAGGGGGCGTGGAGCTTTCTTT. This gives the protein CTISDRGRGAFF.

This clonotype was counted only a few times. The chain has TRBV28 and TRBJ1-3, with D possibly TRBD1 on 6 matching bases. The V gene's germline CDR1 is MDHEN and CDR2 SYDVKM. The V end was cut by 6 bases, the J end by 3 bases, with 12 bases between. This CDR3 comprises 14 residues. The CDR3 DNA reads TGTGCCAGCAGATTACAGGGAGATGGAAACACCATATATTTT. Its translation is CASRLQGDGNTIYF.

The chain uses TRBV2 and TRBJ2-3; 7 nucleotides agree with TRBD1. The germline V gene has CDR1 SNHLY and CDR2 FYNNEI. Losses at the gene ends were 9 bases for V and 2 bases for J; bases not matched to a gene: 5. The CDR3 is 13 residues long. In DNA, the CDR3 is TGTGCCAGTCCGGGACAGCCCACAGATACGCAGTATTTT. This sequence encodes CASPGQPTDTQYF. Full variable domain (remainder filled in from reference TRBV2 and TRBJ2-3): EPEVTQTPSHQVTQMGQEVILRCVPISNHLYFYWYRQILGQKVEFLVSFYNNEISEKSEIFDDQFSVERPDGSNFTLKIRSTKLEDSAMYFCASPGQPTDTQYFGPGTRLTVL.

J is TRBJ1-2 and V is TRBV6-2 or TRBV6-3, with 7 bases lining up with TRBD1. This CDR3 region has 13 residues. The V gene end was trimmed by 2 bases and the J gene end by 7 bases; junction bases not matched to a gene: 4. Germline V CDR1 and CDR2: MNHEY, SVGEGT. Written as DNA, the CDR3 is TGTGCCAGCAGTTACGGGTCAGGGGGTGGCTACACCTTC. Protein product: CASSYGSGGGYTF.

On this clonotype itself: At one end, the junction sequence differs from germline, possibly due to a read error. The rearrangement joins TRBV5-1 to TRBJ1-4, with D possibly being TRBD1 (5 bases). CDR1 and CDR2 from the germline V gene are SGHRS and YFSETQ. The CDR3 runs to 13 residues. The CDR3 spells CASSEDTYEKLFF. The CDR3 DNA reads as TGTGCCAGCAGCGAGGACACTTATGAAAAACTGTTTTTT.

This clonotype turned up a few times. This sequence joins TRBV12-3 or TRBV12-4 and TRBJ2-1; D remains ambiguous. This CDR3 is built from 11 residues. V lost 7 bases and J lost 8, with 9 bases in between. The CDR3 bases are TGTGCCAGCACCCGTGGGGATGAGCAGTTCTTC. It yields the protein CASTRGDEQFF.

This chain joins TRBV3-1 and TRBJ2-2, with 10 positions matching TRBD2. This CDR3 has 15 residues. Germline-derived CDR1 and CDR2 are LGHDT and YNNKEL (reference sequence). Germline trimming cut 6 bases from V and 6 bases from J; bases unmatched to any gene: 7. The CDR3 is CASSGTSGAPGELFF. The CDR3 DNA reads TGTGCCAGCAGTGGAACTAGCGGGGCGCCCGGGGAGCTGTTTTTT. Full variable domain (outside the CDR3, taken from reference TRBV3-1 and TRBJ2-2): DTAVSQTPKYLVTQMGNDKSIKCEQNLGHDTMYWYKQDSKKFLKIMFSYNNKELIINETVPNRFSPKSPDKAHLNLHINSLELGDSAVYFCASSGTSGAPGELFFGEGSRLTVL.

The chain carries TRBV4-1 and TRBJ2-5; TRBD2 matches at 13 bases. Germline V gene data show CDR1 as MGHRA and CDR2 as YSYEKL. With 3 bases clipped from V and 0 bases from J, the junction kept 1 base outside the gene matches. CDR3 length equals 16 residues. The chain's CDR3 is CASSHGLAGDQETQYF. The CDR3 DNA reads TGCGCCAGCAGCCACGGACTAGCGGGGGACCAAGAGACCCAGTACTTC.

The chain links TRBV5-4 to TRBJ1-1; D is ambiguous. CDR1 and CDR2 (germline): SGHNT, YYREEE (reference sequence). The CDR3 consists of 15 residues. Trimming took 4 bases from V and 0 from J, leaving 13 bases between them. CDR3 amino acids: CASSTKGTMNTEAFF. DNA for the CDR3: TGTGCCAGCAGCACCAAGGGCACCATGAACACTGAAGCTTTCTTT.

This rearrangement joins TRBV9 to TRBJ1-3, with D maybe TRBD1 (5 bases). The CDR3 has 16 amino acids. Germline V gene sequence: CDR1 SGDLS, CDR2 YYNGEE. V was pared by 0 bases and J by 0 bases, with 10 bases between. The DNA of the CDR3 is TGTGCCAGCAGCGTAGATCCGGGGCACTCTGGAAACACCATATATTTT. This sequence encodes CASSVDPGHSGNTIYF.

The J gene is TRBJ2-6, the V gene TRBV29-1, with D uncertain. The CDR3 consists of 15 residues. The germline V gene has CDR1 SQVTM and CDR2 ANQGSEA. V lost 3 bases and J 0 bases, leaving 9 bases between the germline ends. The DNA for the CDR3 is TGCAGCGTTGAGGCCCCTAACTCTGGGGCCAACGTCCTGACTTTC. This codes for CSVEAPNSGANVLTF.

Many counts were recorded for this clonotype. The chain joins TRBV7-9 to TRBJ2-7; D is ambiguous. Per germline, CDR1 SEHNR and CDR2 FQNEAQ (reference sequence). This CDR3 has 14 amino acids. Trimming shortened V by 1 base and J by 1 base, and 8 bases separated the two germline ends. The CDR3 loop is CASSLEHSSYEQYF. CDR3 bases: TGTGCCAGCAGCTTAGAACACAGTTCCTACGAGCAGTACTTC.

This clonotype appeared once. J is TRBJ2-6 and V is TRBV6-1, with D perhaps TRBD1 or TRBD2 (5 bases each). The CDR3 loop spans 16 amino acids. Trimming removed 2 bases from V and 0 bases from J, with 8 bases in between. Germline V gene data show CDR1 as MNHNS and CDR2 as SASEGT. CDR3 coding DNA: TGTGCCAGCAGTGAAAAGGGGAGCTCTGGGGCCAACGTCCTGACTTTC. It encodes CASSEKGSSGANVLTF.

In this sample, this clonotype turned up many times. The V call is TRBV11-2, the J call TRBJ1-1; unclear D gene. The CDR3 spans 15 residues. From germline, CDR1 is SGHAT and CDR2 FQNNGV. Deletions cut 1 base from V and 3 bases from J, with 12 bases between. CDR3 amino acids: CASSLGVTRDTEAFF. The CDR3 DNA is TGTGCCAGCAGCTTAGGAGTCACCCGGGACACTGAAGCTTTCTTT.